The source of this T cell receptor (beta chain) is a study of cytomegalovirus exposure and HLA in healthy donors (dated by TCRdb to 2017 to 2019). Describing the broader study: An earlier analysis of about 530 of the donors reported about 280 Gb of sequence data and some 110 million unique TCR beta sequences obtained from approximately 180 million T cells. An early release covering around 630 HLA-typed donors comprised 250 to 350 gigabases of sequencing data and around 80 million unique TCR sequences. The genetic ancestry cluster associated with self-reported Caucasian donors included 80% to 90% of the approximately 430 genotyped donors. The aim of the study was to test whether cataloging public T cell receptors could identify signatures of past pathogen exposure. Using immunosequencing, the study profiled T cell repertoires from fewer than 850 subjects and related those repertoires to cytomegalovirus serostatus. A separate validation cohort of over 95 different subjects was used in addition to the approximately 610-subject first cohort. The study combined high-throughput TCR immunosequencing, statistical association of individual TCRs with disease status, and machine learning to predict cytomegalovirus infection status. In a later analysis, previously published TCR beta repertoires from more than 500 donors were re-analyzed and high-resolution HLA genotyping was added so that TCR occurrence patterns could be studied. The later analysis used no new phenotypic data to find candidate immune exposures, relying instead on TCR beta sequences and their occurrence across donors. In an earlier analysis of 587 of the donors, high-throughput TCR beta sequencing was used to judge whether each TCR beta V gene segment behaved as functional or pseudogenic. Alongside the repertoire data, information on donor age, sex, ethnicity and CMV serostatus was compiled. Genome-wide SNP genotypes for about 55% of the roughly 670 donors were used in a later genetic analysis, which treated that subset as a discovery cohort. Every discovery cohort repertoire had been produced on one sequencing platform. Class I and class II HLA loci were covered by the typing at four-digit resolution. The number of typed donors differed by locus: roughly 620-630 for A, B, C, DRB1 and DQB1; some 500 for DQA1; approximately 610 for DPA1; and roughly 470 for DPB1. Several DR-DQ haplotypes were handled as single units for association and clustering because linkage in the cohort was strong. Among under 450 genotyped donors of the cohort, an average of 235,054 unique TCR beta nucleotide sequences were sequenced per donor, roughly a sixth of them non-productive. Results the study describes overall, beyond this receptor: In this cohort, only TCR beta chains were sequenced, and detectable features were limited by the absence of alpha or paired-chain data. Assigning TCR associations to individual alleles was difficult when HLA alleles, especially DR and DQ, strongly co-occurred. The authors suggested that the approach could potentially be generalized to other disease states and immunological phenotypes. Because HLA typing was unavailable for some donors at each locus, only the typed subset was used in association tests. A later analysis found that most CMV-associated TCR beta chains appeared HLA-restricted, with HLA associations seemingly driven largely by CMV exposure. An association between a missense DCLRE1C variant and V-gene and J-gene trimming of TCR beta chains was found in a later genetic analysis and replicated in an independent cohort. Because counts were too low, fewer than 20 rarely observed V segments, including chromosome 9 orphons, were excluded from the earlier analysis of 500 to 700 of the donors. Broadly in line with IMGT annotations, most TCR beta V segments showed up in productive rearrangements about 90% or about 30% of the time in an earlier analysis of 450 to 750 of the donors. The presence/absence analyses assumed that sequencing depth was roughly uniform across donors, and that assumption may not be true. While some public TCRs were present in many individuals, most TCR sequences turned up only very rarely across donors. A group of highly shared sequence variants was considered likely to be a technical artifact of the sequencing pipeline. Some IMGT-functional V segments, including TRBV6-2 and TRBV6-3, could not be distinguished by the 87-base-pair reads and were therefore excluded. A later analysis reported that several top co-occurrence clusters appeared linked to parvovirus B19, influenza, CMV and Epstein-Barr virus. The study gave a list of 150 to 200 TCR beta chains associated with cytomegalovirus. A later analysis found that HLA-associated TCR beta chains were more clonally expanded and had lower generation probabilities than equally common non-associated chains. Three of the identified cytomegalovirus-associated TCR beta chains were confirmed in vitro to be specific for cytomegalovirus antigens. A later analysis found that TCR association rates varied across HLA loci, with DRB1 alleles showing the most associated TCRs and HLA-C alleles the fewest. Linkage disequilibrium might explain the correlated functional status among segregating V segments, but an unknown experimental factor could not be ruled out. The classifier was reported to diagnose cytomegalovirus status with high specificity and sensitivity in both the original and validation cohorts. A further reported finding was that TCR beta sequences accurately predicted the HLA-A and HLA-B alleles for most subjects in the first cohort. The only immune exposure information available for the cohort was CMV serostatus. A later analysis associated some 17,000 TCR beta sequences with specific HLA alleles at a false discovery rate of 0.05. Compared with the approximately 670-donor mean, donors in an Asian-associated ancestry cluster had fewer N-insertions in productive TCRs, according to a later genetic analysis.

The V end loses 0 bases and the J end loses 8 bases, and a stretch of 6 bases separates them. Looking up the germline V gene yields CDR1 LGHNA and CDR2 YSLEER. The CDR3 contains 12 residues, cysteine and phenylalanine counted. CDR3 DNA only is kept here, 36 bases in frame from base 1. The cohort consisted of approximately 690 healthy bone marrow donors. At the time of sampling, every cohort member was nominally healthy, though immune exposures that went unrecorded were likely present. The donor was CMV seronegative and was included in the group of around 320 seronegative cohort members. A peripheral blood sample was provided by each donor, and peripheral blood mononuclear cells were used for TCR beta sequencing. The Qiagen DNeasy Blood Extraction Kit was used to extract genomic DNA from the blood cell samples. Remarks on this clone: What this receptor recognizes is not known. Base qualities are missing; no much larger clone stands one base away.

Library preparation used the immunoSEQ multiplex PCR assay. The multiplex PCR relied on a mix of 60 forward primers for TCR Vbeta segments and 13 reverse primers for TCR Jbeta segments. The CDR3 region of rearranged TCR beta genes was amplified from genomic DNA by a multiplex PCR assay. Amplified TCR beta libraries were sequenced as 87-base-pair reads on the Illumina HiSeq System. As for how the authors treated the data: In a later analysis, some 80 million unique TCR beta chains were counted across the 666 repertoires, and roughly 11 million of these chains were shared by at least two donors. Raw reads were error-corrected and collapsed into unique sequences with a nearest-neighbor algorithm that merged closely related sequences to remove PCR and sequencing errors. Alignment of CDR3 sequences to IMGT reference sequences was used to assign V, D and J gene segments. For a sequence to be retained, a match of at least six nucleotides to both a V gene segment and a J gene segment was required. A rearrangement counted as productive if the CDR3 had no stop codons and remained in frame with V and J, and every other rearrangement counted as non-productive. CDR3 was defined according to IMGT convention as the region running from the second conserved V-encoded cysteine to the conserved J-encoded phenylalanine. The earlier analysis of 587 of the donors excluded any sequence lacking an unambiguous match to a single V gene segment. In an earlier analysis of some 590 of the donors, a V segment was called functional when productive rearrangements were above 56.7%, and segregating when the standard deviation between donors exceeded 5%. A statistical classification framework was developed to diagnose cytomegalovirus status using the catalog of TCR beta chain sequences. A later analysis assigned V and J genes by comparing TCR nucleotide sequences with IMGT/GENE-DB human TR gene sequences. Using the TCRdist pipeline, a later analysis assigned CDR3 sequences along with most-parsimonious VDJ recombination scenarios. In a later analysis, each TCR beta chain was defined by its CDR3 amino acid sequence together with its V-gene family, and reads without a unique V-gene family were excluded. As a way to deal with suspected cross-contamination and a sequencing artifact, a later analysis dropped 500 to 700 nucleotide sequences that were highly shared and had low generation probability. In a later analysis, a clonal expansion index was calculated for each public chain from normalized within-repertoire ranks of inferred template counts. In a later analysis, generation probabilities were computed using a VDJ recombination model fitted to out-of-frame rearrangements, and the results were checked against IGoR. In a later analysis, TCR-TCR, TCR-HLA and TCR-CMV co-occurrence was scored with hypergeometric tests, and a repertoire-size bias correction was applied to TCR pairs. In a later analysis, false discovery rates were estimated by permuting HLA or CMV assignments 20 times. In a later analysis, co-occurring TCRs were grouped using DBSCAN, and TCRdist sequence similarity was added for clustering within HLA-allele-positive subsets. Repertoires with fewer than 30,000 or more than 120,000 public chains, plus five repertoires with anomalous nucleotide sharing, were excluded from co-occurrence clustering. Entries here come from immuneACCESS through TCRdb and include only in-frame sequences with V and J called. Some clones fail to appear in such tables; in the studies checked, an unresolved V gene covers under half of the shortfall, and the cause of the remainder is unknown. The V and J calls and clone size are taken from that table; D and trimming were inferred from the DNA. This sample holds under 80,000 clones; about 69% were observed only once. Approximately 5% of the sample is held by the ten biggest clonotypes.

Recombination connected TRBV4-3 to TRBJ2-3; the D gene is unclear. This receptor was taken from a woman aged 30 to 39 in good health and CMV-seronegative. Material: PBMCs. The CDR3 protein is CASSQDLVTQYF. The DNA sequence follows: TGCGCCAGCAGCCAAGATCTCGTTACGCAGTATTTT.